The next 16 T cell receptor beta chains were all read from a single sample in a study of cytomegalovirus exposure and HLA in healthy donors. With 60 Vbeta and 13 Jbeta primers, the PCR was carried out. Assay: immunoSEQ multiplex PCR; the TCRdb copy retains only in-frame clones and omits some. This sample has 140,000 to 150,000 clones, with 75% to 90% found just once. The source material was PBMCs. These TCRs come from a woman aged 30 to 39 in good health and CMV-seronegative.

A remark on this clone: At one end the junction does not follow the germline gene, possibly because of a read error. The chain has TRBV9 and TRBJ2-5, with D tentatively TRBD1 (5 bases). The V gene's germline CDR1 is SGDLS and CDR2 YYNGEE. The CDR3 is 15 residues long. The CDR3 protein is CACSVDWRRGETQYF. The CDR3 DNA follows: TGTGCCTGCAGCGTAGACTGGCGTAGGGGAGAGACCCAGTACTTC.

The chain employs TRBV10-1 and TRBJ2-5; no reliable D call. Germline assignment: CDR1 WNHNN and CDR2 SYGVQD (reference sequence). V was cut by 1 base and J by 2 bases, with 5 bases left in between. The CDR3 contains 13 residues. The CDR3 DNA is TGCGCCAGCAGTGAGTACAGTCAAGAGACCCAGTACTTC. This codes for CASSEYSQETQYF.

This clone was picked up a small number of times. The chain uses TRBV10-1 and TRBJ2-7; 8 bases fit TRBD1. The germline V gene encodes CDR1 WNHNN and CDR2 SYGVQD (reference sequence). This CDR3 comprises 16 residues. V lost 6 bases to trimming and J lost 6 bases; unmatched junction nucleotides: 16. The CDR3 is CASSPGQGQWDIEQYF. CDR3 coding DNA: TGCGCCAGCAGCCCCGGACAGGGACAGTGGGATATCGAGCAGTACTTC.

V is TRBV19 and J is TRBJ2-3; 7 bases agree with TRBD1. The ends lost 5 bases at V and 8 bases at J; junction bases unmatched: 7. Germline V gene sequence: CDR1 LNHDA, CDR2 SQIVND (reference sequence). This CDR3 spans 13 amino acids. The CDR3 reads CASSFPGGVTQYF. CDR3 DNA: TGTGCCAGTAGTTTCCCAGGGGGAGTTACGCAGTATTTT.

The rearrangement links TRBV11-2 to TRBJ2-1; TRBD2 agrees at 7 bases. In germline, CDR1 is SGHAT, CDR2 FQNNGV. Trimming removed 4 bases from V and 10 bases from J; junction bases left unmatched: 13. The CDR3 extends over 15 amino acids. DNA of the CDR3: TGTGCCAGCAGCTCCCCGGGACTATCCGGTCGGGAGCAGTTCTTC. This encodes CASSSPGLSGREQFF.

This sequence joins TRBV6-1 and TRBJ2-1; 7 positions agree with TRBD2. This CDR3 region has 17 residues. Trimming at V came to 2 bases and at J to 9 bases, leaving 16 bases not matched to a gene. Germline V lookup: CDR1 MNHNS, CDR2 SASEGT. CDR3 region: CASSESALSGTAGEQFF. The CDR3 DNA follows: TGTGCCAGCAGTGAATCGGCGCTCAGCGGGACTGCAGGTGAGCAGTTCTTC.

V and J are TRBV5-6 and TRBJ2-2; D remains unclear. Germline CDR1 and CDR2: SGHDT and YYEEEE. Trimming took 1 base from V and 4 from J, leaving 8 bases between them. There are 14 residues in the CDR3. CDR3 sequence (DNA): TGTGCCAGCAGCTTGTTTAGAGGCACCGGGGAGCTGTTTTTT. Its protein is CASSLFRGTGELFF.

This clone was observed a single time. The V gene is TRBV11-2, the J gene TRBJ1-2; D is possibly TRBD1 (6 bases). The CDR3 extends over 17 amino acids. Trimming left V 5 bases short and J 0 bases short, with 19 bases between. Germline CDR1 SGHAT, CDR2 FQNNGV. The CDR3 reads CASSRVGQEYSNYGYTF. The CDR3 DNA reads as TGTGCCAGCAGCCGCGTGGGACAAGAGTATTCTAACTATGGCTACACCTTC. The variable domain in full, with the rest retrieved from reference TRBV11-2 and TRBJ1-2, is EAGVAQSPRYKIIEKRQSVAFWCNPISGHATLYWYQQILGQGPKLLIQFQNNGVVDDSQLPKDRFSAERLKGVDSTLKIQPAKLEDSAVYLCASSRVGQEYSNYGYTFGSGTRLTVV.

This clone came up a few times. This chain connects TRBV30 to TRBJ1-6; D gene ambiguous. The CDR3 runs to 13 residues. CDR1 is GTSNPN and CDR2 is SVGIG in the germline V gene (reference sequence). V was clipped by 8 bases and J by 8 bases, with 16 bases between them. CDR3 region: CAARSNQDSPLHF. The CDR3 region has the DNA TGTGCCGCTCGGTCGAATCAGGATTCACCCCTCCACTTT. Variable domain in full (rest from reference TRBV30 and TRBJ1-6): SQTIHQWPATLVQPVGSPLSLECTVEGTSNPNLYWYRQAAGRGLQLLFYSVGIGQISSEVPQNLSASRPQDRQFILSSKKLLLSDSGFYLCAARSNQDSPLHFGNGTRLTVT.

The J gene is TRBJ2-5, the V gene TRBV30; 8 bases match TRBD2. The CDR3 spans 12 residues. CDR1 is GTSNPN, CDR2 SVGIG, per germline (reference sequence). Trimming at V came to 3 bases and at J to 11 bases, leaving 8 bases not matched to a gene. CDR3 protein: CAWRTSAAVQYF. Written as DNA, the CDR3 is TGTGCCTGGAGGACTAGCGCTGCCGTGCAGTACTTC.

CDR3 DNA sequence: TGTGCCAGCAGCCCTTGGACTAGCGGGGGCCAAGAGACCCAGTACTTC. As protein: CASSPWTSGGQETQYF. This chain joins TRBV11-2 and TRBJ2-5, with 13 positions matching TRBD2. Germline V lookup: CDR1 SGHAT, CDR2 FQNNGV. This CDR3 is built from 16 residues. The ends lost 5 bases at V and 1 base at J; junction bases unmatched: 4.

The chain uses TRBV7-6 and TRBJ2-3, with 12 bases that match TRBD2. Germline loops: CDR1 SGHVS, CDR2 FNYEAQ. The ends lost 5 bases at V and 3 bases at J; junction bases unmatched: 9. This CDR3 is built from 17 residues. CDR3 bases: TGTGCCAGCAGCCCCTGGACTAGCGGGGAGGGGACAGATACGCAGTATTTT. This translates into CASSPWTSGEGTDTQYF.

V usage is TRBV11-2 and J usage is TRBJ2-7; D might be TRBD1 (6 bases). The CDR3 is made up of 15 amino acids. Looked up from germline, CDR1 is SGHAT and CDR2 is FQNNGV. V was shortened by 5 bases and J by 5 bases, with 19 bases between the two germline ends. The DNA for the CDR3 is TGTGCCAGCAGCCACCTAATTAGGGGGAGCAACGAGCAGTACTTC. Encoded protein: CASSHLIRGSNEQYF.

The rearrangement joins TRBV5-6 to TRBJ2-7; tentatively, D is TRBD1 (6 bases). The ends were cut back, 2 bases at V and 6 bases at J, with 9 bases in the middle. CDR1 and CDR2 (germline): SGHDT, YYEEEE. CDR3 length equals 12 residues. In DNA, the CDR3 is TGTGCCAGCAGCTTAATAGGGGGCGAGCAGTACTTC. It codes for CASSLIGGEQYF. Variable domain in full (rest from reference TRBV5-6 and TRBJ2-7): DAGVTQSPTHLIKTRGQQVTLRCSPKSGHDTVSWYQQALGQGPQFIFQYYEEEERQRGNFPDRFSGHQFPNYSSELNVNALLLGDSALYLCASSLIGGEQYFGPGTRLTVT.

The chain joins TRBV6-5 to TRBJ1-1; TRBD1 is a possible D gene (6 bases). The V gene lost 6 bases and the J gene lost 6 bases, with 17 bases spanning the gap. The V gene's germline CDR1 is MNHEY and CDR2 SVGAGI. The CDR3 sequence is 14 residues long. The chain's CDR3 is CASRAPWGRAEAFF. For the CDR3, the DNA is TGTGCCAGCAGGGCCCCGTGGGGGCGGGCTGAAGCTTTCTTT.

CDR3 bases: TGTGCCAGCAGCCTTCGGGGCGGGGGGTACCAAGAGACCCAGTACTTC. Translated, it gives CASSLRGGGYQETQYF. The chain has TRBV11-3 and TRBJ2-5; 8 positions agree with TRBD2. Germline CDR1 SGHNT, CDR2 YENEEA. This CDR3 is 16 amino acids long. Losses at the gene ends were 5 bases for V and 0 bases for J; bases not matched to a gene: 8.